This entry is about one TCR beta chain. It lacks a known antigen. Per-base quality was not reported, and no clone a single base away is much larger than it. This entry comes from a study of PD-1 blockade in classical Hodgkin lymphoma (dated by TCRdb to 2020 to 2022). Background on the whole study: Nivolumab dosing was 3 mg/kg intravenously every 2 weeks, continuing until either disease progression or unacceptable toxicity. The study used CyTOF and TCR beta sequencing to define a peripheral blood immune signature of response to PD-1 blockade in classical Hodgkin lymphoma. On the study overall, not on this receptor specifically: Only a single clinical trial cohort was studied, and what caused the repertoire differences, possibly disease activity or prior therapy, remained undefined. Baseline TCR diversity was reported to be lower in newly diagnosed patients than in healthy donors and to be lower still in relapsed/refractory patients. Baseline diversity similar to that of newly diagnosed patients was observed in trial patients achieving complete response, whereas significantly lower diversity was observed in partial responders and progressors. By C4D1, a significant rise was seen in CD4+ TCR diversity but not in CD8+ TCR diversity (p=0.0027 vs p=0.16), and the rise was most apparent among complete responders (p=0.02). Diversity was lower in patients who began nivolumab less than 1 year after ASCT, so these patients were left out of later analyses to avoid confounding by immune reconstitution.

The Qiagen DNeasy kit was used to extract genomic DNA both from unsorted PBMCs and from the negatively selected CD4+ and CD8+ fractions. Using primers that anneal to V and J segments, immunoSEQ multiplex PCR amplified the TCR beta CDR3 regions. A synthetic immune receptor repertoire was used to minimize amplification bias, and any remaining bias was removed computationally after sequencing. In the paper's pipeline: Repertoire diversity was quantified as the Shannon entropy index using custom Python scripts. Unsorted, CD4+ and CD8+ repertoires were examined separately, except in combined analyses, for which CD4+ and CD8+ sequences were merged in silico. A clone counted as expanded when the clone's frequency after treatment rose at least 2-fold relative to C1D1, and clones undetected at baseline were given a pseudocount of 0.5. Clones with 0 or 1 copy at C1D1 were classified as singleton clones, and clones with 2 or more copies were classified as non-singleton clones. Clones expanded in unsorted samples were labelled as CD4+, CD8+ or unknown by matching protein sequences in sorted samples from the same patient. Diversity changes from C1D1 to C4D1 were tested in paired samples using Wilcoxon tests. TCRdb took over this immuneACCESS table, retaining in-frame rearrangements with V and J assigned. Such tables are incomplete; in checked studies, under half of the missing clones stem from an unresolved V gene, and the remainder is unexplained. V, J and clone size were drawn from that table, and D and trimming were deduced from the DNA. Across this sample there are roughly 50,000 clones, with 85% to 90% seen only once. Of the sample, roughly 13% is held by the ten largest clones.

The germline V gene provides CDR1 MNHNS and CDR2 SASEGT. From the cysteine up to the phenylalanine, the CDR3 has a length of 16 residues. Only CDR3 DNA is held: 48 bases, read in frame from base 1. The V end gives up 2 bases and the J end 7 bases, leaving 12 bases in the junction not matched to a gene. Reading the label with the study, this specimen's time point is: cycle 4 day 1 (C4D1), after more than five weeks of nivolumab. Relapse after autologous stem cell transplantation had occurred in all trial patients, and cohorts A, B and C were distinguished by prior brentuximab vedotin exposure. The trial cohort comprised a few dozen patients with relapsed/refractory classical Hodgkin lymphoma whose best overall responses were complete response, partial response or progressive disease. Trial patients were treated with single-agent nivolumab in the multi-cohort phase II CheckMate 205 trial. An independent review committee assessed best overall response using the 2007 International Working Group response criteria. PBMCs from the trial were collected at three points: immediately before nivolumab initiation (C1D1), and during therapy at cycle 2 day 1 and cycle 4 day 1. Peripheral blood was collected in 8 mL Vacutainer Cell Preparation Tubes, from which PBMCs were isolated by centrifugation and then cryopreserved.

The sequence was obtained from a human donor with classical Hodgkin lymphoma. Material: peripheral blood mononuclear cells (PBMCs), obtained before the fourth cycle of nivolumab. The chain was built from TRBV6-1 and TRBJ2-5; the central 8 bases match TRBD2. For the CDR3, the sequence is CASSEYWREDVGTQYF. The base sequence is TGTGCCAGCAGTGAATATTGGCGGGAGGACGTTGGGACCCAGTACTTC.